This TCR beta chain was observed in a study of blood T cell repertoires in COVID-19 (dated by TCRdb to 2019 to 2021). With regard to the full study: Samples covering the acute and convalescent phases of COVID-19 were provided by collaborators in the United States, Italy and Spain. The repertoires were released in a freely available public database intended as a resource for research on the immune response to SARS-CoV-2. The sample metadata nearly always contained a de-identified subject ID, COVID-19 status, age in years and sex. The prospective study material was composed of cDNA or gDNA derived from T cells, B-cell-depleted T cells, or PBMCs. The dataset comprised deeply sampled blood TCRbeta repertoires from subjects exposed to, actively infected with, or recovered from COVID-19. The samples were drawn from the first 160 participants of the ongoing ImmuneRACE study and from over 950 subjects provided by 6 global collaborators. Where HLA class I and class II types were available, the types were taken from metadata supplied by the sample provider, not from assay-based typing.

The study at large found these results: Clinical and demographic metadata were provided uncurated, with the amount varying by source and participant.

Enrolling through a virtual design, the prospective study's participants ranged in age from roughly 18 to 100 years and lived across about two dozen United States geographic areas. In the prospective study, cohorts were assigned on the basis of participant-reported clinical history obtained from a screening survey and a study questionnaire. For ImmuneRACE Cohort 3, a participant was defined as recovered based on two consecutive negative NP/OP PCR tests, clearance by a healthcare professional, or resolution of symptoms. In the prospective study, whole blood, serum and a nasopharyngeal or oropharyngeal swab were collected from each participant by mobile phlebotomists. Additional blood draws and questionnaires over a roughly two-month period could optionally be provided by prospective study participants. Prospective study blood samples were shipped either frozen or at room temperature before DNA extraction.

Concerning this clone: The antigen it recognizes is unknown. Nothing much larger sits one base from this clone, and base qualities are not available.

V is shortened by 5 bases, J by 0 bases, and the region joining them spans 10 bases. As encoded in the germline V gene (reference sequence), CDR1 is LNHNV while CDR2 is YYDKDF. Counted from cysteine to phenylalanine, this CDR3 has 14 amino acids. Here the CDR3 DNA is all that survives: 42 bases in frame from base 1. TCRbeta CDR3 regions were amplified from genomic DNA using the immunoSEQ Assay, a bias-controlled multiplex PCR. The original pipeline was this. Nucleated cell counts per sample were estimated from amplification of reference gene primers within the assay. To quantify the absolute abundance of each unique TCRbeta CDR3 rearrangement, sequence reads were collapsed and filtered. For each sample, productive Simpson clonality was calculated as the square root of Simpson's diversity index over productive rearrangements. The immuneACCESS repertoire file appears here via TCRdb, limited to in-frame rearrangements. These files lack a portion of the clones; in checked studies, under half of the deficit traces to unresolved V genes, and the cause of the others is not known. V, J and clone size are those of that table, while D and trimming were read from the DNA. This sample lists about 380,000 clones; roughly 87% were detected once. Almost 3% of the sample comes from the top ten.

The chain employs TRBV15 and TRBJ1-1; too little of a D gene remains to name it. The sequencing input was PBMCs or T cells enriched from blood (not recorded which). The origin of this receptor is a woman aged 30 to 39 who had recovered from COVID-19. DNA sequence: TGTGCCACCAGCCCGCGGCACATGAACACTGAAGCTTTCTTT. This encodes CATSPRHMNTEAFF. When the CDR3 is completed using the reference TRBV15 and TRBJ1-1 genes on either side, the full variable domain is DAMVIQNPRYQVTQFGKPVTLSCSQTLNHNVMYWYQQKSSQAPKLLFHYYDKDFNNEADTPDNFQSRRPNTSFCFLDIRSPGLGDTAMYLCATSPRHMNTEAFFGQGTRLTVV.